One sample yielded the 31 T cell receptor beta chains listed below, sequenced in a study of vaccination and CD4 T cells after COVID-19. These TCRs are of unknown antigen specificity. An Oncomine TCR Beta short-read assay was used to sequence the DNA from cultured CD4+ T cells. TCRdb re-called the PCR reads through MiXCR, storing one row per CDR3 protein. In the table there are around 6,400 distinct CDR3 sequences, 50% to 65% of which are singletons. Indicated treatment: roughly 10-day PBMC culture with coronavirus spike peptide pools or control peptides (ViraFEST assay). Researchers collected the unexposed donor's CD4+ T cells before the COVID-19 pandemic (2011-2018). Material: CD4+ T cells from blood, cultured in vitro. These receptors were obtained from a human donor in good health.

The V call is TRBV5-4, the J call TRBJ1-2; D uncertain. CDR1 SGHNT and CDR2 YYREEE come from the germline V gene (reference sequence). V was trimmed by 0 bases and J by 4 bases, leaving 10 bases between them. The CDR3 has 14 amino acids. The CDR3 DNA sequence: TGTGCCAGCAGCTTGGCCGCTGACCTCTATGGCTACACCTTC. It translates to CASSLAADLYGYTF.

The chain uses TRBV2 and TRBJ1-2; 8 bases line up with TRBD1. The V gene's germline CDR1 is SNHLY and CDR2 FYNNEI. This CDR3 region has 14 residues. The V gene end was trimmed by 1 base and the J gene end by 8 bases; junction bases not matched to a gene: 6. The CDR3 spells CASSEELGTGGYTF. In DNA, the CDR3 is TGTGCCAGCAGTGAAGAGCTTGGGACAGGAGGCTACACCTTC.

The chain couples TRBV5-1 to TRBJ2-7; D uncertain. With 4 bases removed from V and 3 bases from J, the gap between germline ends came to 11 bases. Germline loops: CDR1 SGHRS, CDR2 YFSETQ. The CDR3 is made up of 13 amino acids. The CDR3 here is CASSAGLLYEQYF. For the CDR3, the DNA is TGCGCCAGCAGCGCCGGGCTCCTCTACGAGCAGTACTTC. The full variable domain, rest sourced from reference TRBV5-1 and TRBJ2-7, is KAGVTQTPRYLIKTRGQQVTLSCSPISGHRSVSWYQQTPGQGLQFLFEYFSETQRNKGNFPGRFSGRQFSNSRSEMNVSTLELGDSALYLCASSAGLLYEQYFGPGTRLTVT.

The CDR3 loop reads CASSLEGGKVFF. DNA for the CDR3: TGTGCCAGCAGCTTAGAAGGGGGTAAGGTTTTCTTT. This chain connects TRBV7-6 to TRBJ1-1; the D gene is possibly TRBD1 (6 bases). Germline V CDR1 and CDR2: SGHVS, FNYEAQ. The CDR3 covers 12 residues. V lost 1 base and J 13 bases, leaving 13 bases between the germline ends.

The chain combines TRBV19 with TRBJ1-2; D is ambiguous. There are 17 residues in the CDR3. V was shortened by 4 bases and J by 0 bases, with 18 bases between the two germline ends. Germline CDR1 LNHDA, CDR2 SQIVND (reference sequence). DNA for the CDR3: TGTGCCAGTAGTAACCCCATTTGGGCAGGATCTAACTATGGCTACACCTTC. Translated, it gives CASSNPIWAGSNYGYTF.

V and J are TRBV5-1 and TRBJ2-5; TRBD2 is a possible D gene (6 bases). V was trimmed by 4 bases and J by 2 bases, leaving 12 bases between them. The length of the CDR3 is 14 residues. CDR1 and CDR2 (germline): SGHRS, YFSETQ. The CDR3, as DNA: TGCGCCAGCAGCCCTTCTAGCGTACAAGAGACCCAGTACTTC. Encoded protein: CASSPSSVQETQYF.

This clonotype came up once. The chain links TRBV6-5 to TRBJ1-2; a weak D match, TRBD1 (6 bases). The CDR3 loop spans 19 amino acids. CDR1 is MNHEY, CDR2 SVGAGI, per germline. V was trimmed by 2 bases and J by 3 bases, leaving 25 bases between them. CDR3 region: CASSYKSSGRGGEYYGYTF. Here the CDR3 DNA reads TGTGCCAGCAGTTACAAGTCCTCCGGCAGGGGAGGGGAGTACTATGGCTACACCTTC.

The gene calls are TRBV6-1 and TRBJ1-6, with 8 bases aligning to TRBD1. CDR1 is MNHNS and CDR2 is SASEGT in the germline V gene. Trimming at V came to 5 bases and at J to 8 bases, leaving 8 bases not matched to a gene. CDR3 length: 15 residues. CDR3 sequence reads: CASSTAQGADSPLHF. Written as DNA, the CDR3 is TGTGCCAGCAGTACCGCTCAGGGGGCTGATTCACCCCTCCACTTT.

This clonotype was recorded a few times. The rearrangement joins TRBV30 to TRBJ2-3; D unresolved. Trimming shortened V by 4 bases and J by 0 bases, and 5 bases separated the two germline ends. Looked up from germline, CDR1 is GTSNPN and CDR2 is SVGIG (reference sequence). The CDR3 totals 12 residues. CDR3 amino acids: CAWIGSTDTQYF. CDR3 nucleotides: TGTGCCTGGATAGGGAGCACAGATACGCAGTATTTT.

The gene calls are TRBV7-8 and TRBJ2-1; 7 nucleotides match TRBD2. Germline V gene data show CDR1 as SGHVS and CDR2 as FQNEAQ. V trimming: 5 bases; J trimming: 0 bases; junction bases outside the gene matches: 7. The CDR3 contains 16 residues. The CDR3 loop is CASSPWEGLSYNEQFF. CDR3 nucleotide sequence: TGTGCCAGCAGCCCATGGGAGGGCCTCTCCTACAATGAGCAGTTCTTC.

V is TRBV7-2 and J is TRBJ2-7; 9 positions match TRBD2. The CDR3 sequence is 14 residues long. Germline lookup yields CDR1 SGHTA and CDR2 FQGNSA. J gave up 3 bases and V 5 bases, and 5 bases lay outside the gene matches. The DNA of the CDR3 is TGTGCCAGCAGCGAACAGCGGGGGGTCTACGAGCAGTACTTC. Translated: CASSEQRGVYEQYF.

V usage is TRBV5-4 and J usage is TRBJ2-3; a possible D gene is TRBD1 (6 bases). The CDR3 loop spans 12 amino acids. Between the trimmed V and J ends, which lost 3 bases and 8 bases, there was a span of 10 bases. Germline CDR1 is SGHNT and CDR2 is YYREEE (reference sequence). This chain's CDR3 is CASSWPRGTQYF. Here the CDR3 DNA reads TGTGCCAGCAGCTGGCCCAGGGGTACGCAGTATTTT.

The gene calls are TRBV20-1 and TRBJ2-5; D perhaps matches TRBD1 (5 bases). Trimming took off 6 bases at V and 0 bases at J, with 14 bases between the two ends. The germline CDR1 and CDR2 sequences are DFQATT and SNEGSKA (reference sequence). This CDR3 is 14 amino acids long. The CDR3 loop reads CSARPGHHQETQYF. CDR3 sequence (DNA): TGCAGTGCGAGACCAGGACACCACCAAGAGACCCAGTACTTC.

This clonotype has just a few counts. V and J are TRBV6-5 and TRBJ2-1, with D possibly matching TRBD2 (5 bases). The germline CDR1 and CDR2 sequences are MNHEY and SVGAGI. The V end lost 1 base, the J end lost 0 bases, and 13 bases lay between the germline ends. This CDR3 is built from 17 residues. The CDR3 sequence is CASSYYGVSVSYNEQFF. CDR3 nucleotides: TGTGCCAGCAGTTACTACGGGGTCTCAGTCTCCTACAATGAGCAGTTCTTC.

The CDR3 protein is CSAPNPEASTDTQYF. DNA for the CDR3: TGCAGTGCCCCGAACCCGGAGGCAAGCACAGATACGCAGTATTTT. The chain combines TRBV20-1 with TRBJ2-3; D possibly corresponds to TRBD2 (5 bases). V gave up 6 bases and J gave up 0 bases, with 16 bases separating them. The CDR3 spans 15 residues. CDR1 and CDR2 (germline): DFQATT, SNEGSKA (reference sequence).

This clonotype was found a few times. The chain carries TRBV11-2 and TRBJ1-6, with D possibly matching TRBD1 (5 bases). Germline V lookup: CDR1 SGHAT, CDR2 FQNNGV. Trimming shortened V by 5 bases and J by 7 bases, and 15 bases separated the two germline ends. This CDR3 has 15 amino acids. The CDR3 DNA reads TGTGCCAGCAGCCAAGCTGGGGGGGTAAATTCACCCCTCCACTTT. Protein sequence: CASSQAGGVNSPLHF.

The chain employs TRBV20-1 and TRBJ2-1; no clear D gene. In germline, CDR1 is DFQATT, CDR2 SNEGSKA (reference sequence). The CDR3 runs to 12 residues. Trimming removed 5 bases from V and 10 bases from J, with 15 bases in between. The CDR3 here is CSARPSYSEQFF. CDR3 nucleotide sequence: TGCAGTGCTCGCCCCTCCTACTCAGAGCAGTTCTTC.

The chain links TRBV7-6 to TRBJ2-7, with a possible D match to TRBD1 (6 bases). V was shortened by 6 bases and J by 1 base, with 13 bases between the two germline ends. This CDR3 is built from 14 residues. Germline V gene data show CDR1 as SGHVS and CDR2 as FNYEAQ. The CDR3 DNA is TGTGCCAGCAGACACCACAGGGATTCCTACGAGCAGTACTTC. Translating it yields CASRHHRDSYEQYF.

The rearrangement uses TRBV7-2 and TRBJ1-1, with 8 positions matching TRBD1. V shed 4 bases, J shed 1 base, and the junction held 5 bases outside the gene matches. The CDR3 is 15 residues long. Per germline, CDR1 SGHTA and CDR2 FQGNSA. The CDR3 DNA is TGTGCCAGCAGCTCTACGGGGACAGGGAACACTGAAGCTTTCTTT. Protein product: CASSSTGTGNTEAFF.

The rearrangement joins TRBV11-3 to TRBJ1-1; the match to TRBD1 covers 7 bases. Per the germline V gene, CDR1 is SGHNT and CDR2 is YENEEA. The CDR3 extends over 14 amino acids. V lost 5 bases and J lost 1; bases outside the gene matches: 4. CDR3 nucleotide sequence: TGTGCCAGCAGCCAAGACAGGGAGAACACTGAAGCTTTCTTT. Its protein is CASSQDRENTEAFF.

This clonotype was seen only once. The chain combines TRBV6-5 with TRBJ2-7; possible D gene TRBD2, 6 bases. The CDR3 totals 13 residues. V gave up 2 bases and J gave up 3 bases, with 8 bases separating them. Looked up from germline, CDR1 is MNHEY and CDR2 is SVGAGI. In DNA form, the CDR3 reads TGTGCCAGCAGTTACGGAGGGATCTACGAGCAGTACTTC. Protein sequence: CASSYGGIYEQYF.

The V call is TRBV19, the J call TRBJ1-2; D is ambiguous. The CDR3 is 12 amino acids. Germline CDR1 is LNHDA and CDR2 is SQIVND (reference sequence). Trimming took off 8 bases at V and 7 bases at J, with 14 bases between the two ends. CDR3 region: CASSRLAGGYTF. CDR3 coding DNA: TGTGCCAGTTCTCGTCTAGCCGGTGGCTACACCTTC.

This clonotype was seen a few times. The genes are TRBV6-1 and TRBJ2-5; D might be TRBD1 or TRBD2, each matching 5 bases. Trimming pared 11 bases from V and 5 bases from J, leaving 9 bases between. Germline V gene data show CDR1 as MNHNS and CDR2 as SASEGT. This CDR3 region has 10 residues. CDR3 residues: CAGGYETQYF. The CDR3 DNA sequence: TGTGCCGGGGGTTACGAGACCCAGTACTTC.

The rearrangement links TRBV20-1 to TRBJ2-1; the D is unclear. In germline, CDR1 is DFQATT, CDR2 SNEGSKA (reference sequence). Trimming pared 5 bases from V and 4 bases from J, leaving 18 bases between. This CDR3 has 15 amino acids. The CDR3 nucleotides are TGCAGTGCTTTCCCTCGTCACAGCTTATACAATGAGCAGTTCTTC. It codes for CSAFPRHSLYNEQFF.

This rearrangement joins TRBV2 to TRBJ2-1; a weak D match, TRBD1 (6 bases). Deletions cut 8 bases from V and 0 bases from J, with 14 bases between. Per germline, CDR1 SNHLY and CDR2 FYNNEI. CDR3 length: 15 amino acids. CDR3 coding DNA: TGTGCCAGCCAAAGCGGACAGAGCTCCTACAATGAGCAGTTCTTC. Protein sequence: CASQSGQSSYNEQFF.

CDR3 amino acids: CASSPDRVATEAFF. In DNA form, the CDR3 reads TGTGCCAGCTCACCCGACAGGGTGGCCACTGAAGCTTTCTTT. This rearrangement joins TRBV18 to TRBJ1-1; 7 bases line up with TRBD1. J lost 4 bases, V lost 3 bases, and 5 bases had no gene match. From germline, CDR1 is KGHSH and CDR2 LQKENI. This CDR3 comprises 14 residues.

By proportion, this clonotype is large. This rearrangement joins TRBV7-2 to TRBJ1-5; no clear D gene. Germline CDR1 reads SGHTA; CDR2 reads FQGNSA. The CDR3 contains 15 residues. V was cut by 2 bases and J by 0 bases, with 8 bases left in between. The CDR3 loop reads CASSLQFNSNQPQHF. Here the CDR3 DNA reads TGTGCCAGCAGCTTACAGTTCAATAGCAATCAGCCCCAGCATTTT.

This chain joins TRBV10-3 and TRBJ2-1; 11 nucleotides align to TRBD2. The CDR3 loop spans 13 amino acids. The V segment lost 6 bases and the J segment 5 bases; nucleotides outside the gene matches: 0. CDR1 and CDR2 from the germline V gene are ENHRY and SYGVKD. CDR3 in DNA: TGTGCCATCAGGGGACTAGCGGACAATGAGCAGTTCTTC. It is translated as CAIRGLADNEQFF.

This chain uses TRBV19 with TRBJ1-3, with 7 bases that match TRBD1. Germline-derived CDR1 and CDR2 are LNHDA and SQIVND (reference sequence). Losses at the gene ends were 9 bases for V and 3 bases for J; bases not matched to a gene: 14. The CDR3 has 16 residues. In DNA, the CDR3 is TGTGCCAGCACTCCATCCTACAGGGGAGATGGAAACACCATATATTTT. Translated, it gives CASTPSYRGDGNTIYF.

This clonotype has more than one count but fewer than ten. The CDR3 region has the DNA TGTGCCAGCACGGAGGATCCGAACTATGGCTACACCTTC. The encoded protein is CASTEDPNYGYTF. The rearrangement uses TRBV2 and TRBJ1-2; D ambiguous. V lost 7 bases to trimming and J lost 2 bases, with 11 bases between them. In germline, CDR1 is SNHLY, CDR2 FYNNEI. The CDR3 runs 13 residues. The whole variable domain, remainder taken from reference TRBV2 and TRBJ1-2, is EPEVTQTPSHQVTQMGQEVILRCVPISNHLYFYWYRQILGQKVEFLVSFYNNEISEKSEIFDDQFSVERPDGSNFTLKIRSTKLEDSAMYFCASTEDPNYGYTFGSGTRLTVV.

This chain connects TRBV6-5 to TRBJ1-1; 7 bases agree with TRBD1. V lost 2 bases and J lost 4; bases outside the gene matches: 7. Germline assignment: CDR1 MNHEY and CDR2 SVGAGI. CDR3 length: 15 amino acids. Here the CDR3 reads CASSYLQTGSTEAFF. CDR3 in DNA: TGTGCCAGCAGTTACCTCCAGACAGGGAGCACTGAAGCTTTCTTT.